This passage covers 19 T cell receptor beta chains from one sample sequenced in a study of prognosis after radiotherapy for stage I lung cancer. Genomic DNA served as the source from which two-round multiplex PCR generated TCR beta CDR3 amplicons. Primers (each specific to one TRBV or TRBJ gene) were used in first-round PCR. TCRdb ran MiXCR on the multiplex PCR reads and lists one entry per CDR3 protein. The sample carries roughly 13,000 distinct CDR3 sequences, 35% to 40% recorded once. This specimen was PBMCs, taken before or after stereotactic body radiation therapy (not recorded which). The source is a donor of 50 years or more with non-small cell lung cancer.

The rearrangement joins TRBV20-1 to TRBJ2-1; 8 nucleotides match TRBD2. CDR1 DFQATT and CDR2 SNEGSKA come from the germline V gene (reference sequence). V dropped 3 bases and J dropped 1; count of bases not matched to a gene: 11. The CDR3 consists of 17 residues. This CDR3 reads CSASGTSGGASYNEQFF. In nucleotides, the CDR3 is TGCAGTGCTAGTGGGACTAGTGGGGGGGCTTCCTACAATGAGCAGTTCTTC.

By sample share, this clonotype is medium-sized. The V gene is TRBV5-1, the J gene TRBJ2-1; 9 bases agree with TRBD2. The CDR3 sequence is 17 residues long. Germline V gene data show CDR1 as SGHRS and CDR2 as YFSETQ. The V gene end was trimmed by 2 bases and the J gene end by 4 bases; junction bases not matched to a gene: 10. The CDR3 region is CASSFMSGGTPYNEQFF. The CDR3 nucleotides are TGCGCCAGCAGCTTTATGAGCGGGGGGACCCCTTACAATGAGCAGTTCTTC.

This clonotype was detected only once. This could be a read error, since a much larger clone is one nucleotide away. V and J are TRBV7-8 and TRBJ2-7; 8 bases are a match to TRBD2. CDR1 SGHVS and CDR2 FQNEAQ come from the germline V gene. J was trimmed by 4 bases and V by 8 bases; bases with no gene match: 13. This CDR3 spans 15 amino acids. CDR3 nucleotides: TGTGCCAGCGGTTTATGGACTAGCTGGGGTTACGAGCAGTACTTC. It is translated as CASGLWTSWGYEQYF.

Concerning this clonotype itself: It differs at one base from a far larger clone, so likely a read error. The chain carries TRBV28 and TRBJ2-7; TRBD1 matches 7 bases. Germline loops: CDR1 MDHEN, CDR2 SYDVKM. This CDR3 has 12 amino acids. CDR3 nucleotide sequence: TGTGCCAGCAGCCTGACAGGGTATGGCCACACCTTC. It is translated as CASSLTGYGHTF.

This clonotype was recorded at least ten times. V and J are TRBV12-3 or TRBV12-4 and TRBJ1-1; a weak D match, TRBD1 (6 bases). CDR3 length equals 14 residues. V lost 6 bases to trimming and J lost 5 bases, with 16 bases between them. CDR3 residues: CASSHHQGRTEAFF. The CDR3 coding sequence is TGTGCCAGCAGCCATCATCAGGGGAGGACTGAAGCTTTCTTT.

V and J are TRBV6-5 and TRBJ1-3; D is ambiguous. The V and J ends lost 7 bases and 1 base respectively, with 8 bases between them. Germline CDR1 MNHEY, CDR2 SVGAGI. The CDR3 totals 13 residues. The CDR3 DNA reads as TGTGCCAGCATCCTAGGGTCTGGAAACACCATATATTTT. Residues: CASILGSGNTIYF.

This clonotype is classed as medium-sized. Here the CDR3 reads CAWNRDGEQFF. DNA of the CDR3: TGTGCCTGGAACCGGGACGGTGAGCAGTTCTTC. J is TRBJ2-1 and V is TRBV30; the D call may be TRBD1 or TRBD2 (5 bases each). V lost 4 bases and J 9 bases, leaving 10 bases between the germline ends. This CDR3 has 11 amino acids. Germline CDR1 is GTSNPN and CDR2 is SVGIG (reference sequence).

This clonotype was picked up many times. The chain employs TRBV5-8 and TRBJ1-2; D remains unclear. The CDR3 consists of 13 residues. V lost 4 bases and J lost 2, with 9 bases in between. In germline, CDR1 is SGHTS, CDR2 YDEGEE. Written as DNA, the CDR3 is TGTGCCAGCAGCCCCGGCCGAAACTATGGCTACACCTTC. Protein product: CASSPGRNYGYTF.

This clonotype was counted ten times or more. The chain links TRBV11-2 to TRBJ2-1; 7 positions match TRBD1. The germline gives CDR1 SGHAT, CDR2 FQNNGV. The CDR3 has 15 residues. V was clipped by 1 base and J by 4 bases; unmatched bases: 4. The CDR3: CASSLAADRYNEQFF. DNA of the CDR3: TGTGCCAGCAGCTTAGCGGCGGACAGGTACAATGAGCAGTTCTTC.

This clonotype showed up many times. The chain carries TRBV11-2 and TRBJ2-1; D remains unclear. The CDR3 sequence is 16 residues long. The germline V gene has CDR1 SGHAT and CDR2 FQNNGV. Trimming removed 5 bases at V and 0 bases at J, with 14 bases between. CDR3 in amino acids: CASSPFRGSSYNEQFF. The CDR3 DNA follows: TGTGCCAGCAGCCCTTTTCGCGGTAGCTCCTACAATGAGCAGTTCTTC.

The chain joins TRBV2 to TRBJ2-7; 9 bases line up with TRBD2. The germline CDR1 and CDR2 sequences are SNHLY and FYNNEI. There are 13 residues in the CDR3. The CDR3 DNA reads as TGTGGCAGGACTGGCGGGGGGGCCTACGAGCAGTACTTC. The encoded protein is CGRTGGGAYEQYF.

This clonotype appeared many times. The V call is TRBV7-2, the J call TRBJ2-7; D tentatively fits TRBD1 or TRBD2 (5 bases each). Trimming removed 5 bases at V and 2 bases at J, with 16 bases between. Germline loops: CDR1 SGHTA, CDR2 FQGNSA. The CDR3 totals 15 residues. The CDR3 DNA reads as TGTGCCAGCAGCGGTACCGGGACCCTAACCTACGAGCAGTACTTC. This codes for CASSGTGTLTYEQYF.

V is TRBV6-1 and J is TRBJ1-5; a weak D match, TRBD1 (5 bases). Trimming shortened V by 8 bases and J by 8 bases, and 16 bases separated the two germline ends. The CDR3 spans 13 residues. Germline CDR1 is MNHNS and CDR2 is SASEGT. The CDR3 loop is CASLFRGSKPQHF. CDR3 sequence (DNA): TGTGCCAGCTTATTCCGGGGGAGTAAGCCCCAGCATTTT.

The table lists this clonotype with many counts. The CDR3 loop reads CASKGDRGDYEQYF. The CDR3 coding sequence is TGTGCCTCCAAGGGGGACAGGGGGGACTACGAGCAGTACTTC. J is TRBJ2-7 and V is TRBV6-1, with 11 bases matching TRBD1. In germline, CDR1 is MNHNS, CDR2 SASEGT. With V trimmed by 11 bases and J by 3 bases, 9 bases remained unmatched. The CDR3 consists of 14 residues.

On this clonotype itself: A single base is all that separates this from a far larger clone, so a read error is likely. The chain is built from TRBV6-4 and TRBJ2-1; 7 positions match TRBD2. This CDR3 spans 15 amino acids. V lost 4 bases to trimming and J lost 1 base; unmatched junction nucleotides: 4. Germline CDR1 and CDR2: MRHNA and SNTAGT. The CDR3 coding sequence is TGTGCCAGCAGTGTTATAGCGGGTTCCTACAATGAGCAGTTCTTC. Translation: CASSVIAGSYNEQFF.

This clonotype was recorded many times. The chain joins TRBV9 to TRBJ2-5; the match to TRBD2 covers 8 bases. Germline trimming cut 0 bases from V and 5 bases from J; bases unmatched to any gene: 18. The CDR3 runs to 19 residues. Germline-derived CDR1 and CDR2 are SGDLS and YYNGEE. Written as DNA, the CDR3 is TGTGCCAGCAGCGTAGATTCGGGTTGGGCTAGCGGGTTCAGGGAGACCCAGTACTTC. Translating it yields CASSVDSGWASGFRETQYF.

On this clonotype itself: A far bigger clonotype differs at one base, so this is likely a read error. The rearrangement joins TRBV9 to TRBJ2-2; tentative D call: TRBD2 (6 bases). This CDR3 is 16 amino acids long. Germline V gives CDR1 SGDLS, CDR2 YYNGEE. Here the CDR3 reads CASSNWDGGIGGELFF. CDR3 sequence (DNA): TGCGCCAGCAGCAACTGGGACGGGGGAATTGGCGGGGAGCTGTTTTTT.

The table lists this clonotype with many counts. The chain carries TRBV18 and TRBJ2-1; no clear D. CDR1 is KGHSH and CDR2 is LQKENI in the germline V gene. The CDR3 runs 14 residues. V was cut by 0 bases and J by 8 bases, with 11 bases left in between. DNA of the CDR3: TGTGCCAGCTCACCACCGGTGGGAAGCGATGAGCAGTTCTTC. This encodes CASSPPVGSDEQFF.

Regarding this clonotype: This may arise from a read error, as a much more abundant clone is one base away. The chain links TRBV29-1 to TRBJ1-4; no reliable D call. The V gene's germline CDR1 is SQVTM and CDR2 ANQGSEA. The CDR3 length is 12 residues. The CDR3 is CSVEQENEKPFF. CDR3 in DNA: TGCAGCGTTGAACAGGAAAATGAAAAACCGTTTTTT.